This TCR beta chain was obtained from a study of T cell repertoires in cytomegalovirus infection. Regarding the study as a whole: The ex vivo response showed dominance by HLA-C-restricted CMV-specific TCR beta clonotypes.

This clonotype was detected only a few times. Its antigen is not known. One entry per CDR3 protein, called by TCRdb with MiXCR from the reads. The data hold fewer than 350,000 distinct CDR3 sequences, with roughly 29% observed a single time. Trimming left V 4 bases short and J 2 bases short, with 7 bases between. Germline V gene data show CDR1 as SGHTA and CDR2 as FQGTGA. The CDR3 is 13 amino acids. V usage is TRBV7-3 and J usage is TRBJ2-3; D not resolved. Sequencing was performed on cultured PBMCs, taken from culture after CMV antigen stimulation. This clonotype originated in a human donor in good health (CMV status not recorded). Some clones in this sample may be carry-over from other donors' samples. CDR3 DNA: TGTGCCAGCAGCTCCTACAACACAGATACGCAGTATTTT. It yields the protein CASSSYNTDTQYF.